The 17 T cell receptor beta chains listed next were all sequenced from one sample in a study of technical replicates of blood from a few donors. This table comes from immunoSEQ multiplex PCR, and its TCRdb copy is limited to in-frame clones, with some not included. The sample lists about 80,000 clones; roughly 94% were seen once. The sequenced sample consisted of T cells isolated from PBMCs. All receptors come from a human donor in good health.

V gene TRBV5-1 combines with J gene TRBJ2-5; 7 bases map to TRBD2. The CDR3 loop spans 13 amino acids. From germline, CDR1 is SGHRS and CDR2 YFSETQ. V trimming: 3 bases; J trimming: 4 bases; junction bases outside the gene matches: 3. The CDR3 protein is CASSSIAGETQYF. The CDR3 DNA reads TGCGCCAGCAGCTCTATAGCGGGAGAGACCCAGTACTTC.

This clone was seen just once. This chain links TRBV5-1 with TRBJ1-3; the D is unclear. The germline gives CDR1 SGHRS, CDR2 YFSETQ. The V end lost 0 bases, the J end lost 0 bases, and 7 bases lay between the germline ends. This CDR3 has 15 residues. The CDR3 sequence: CASSLGRSSGNTIYF. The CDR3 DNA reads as TGCGCCAGCAGCTTGGGGAGGAGCTCTGGAAACACCATATATTTT.

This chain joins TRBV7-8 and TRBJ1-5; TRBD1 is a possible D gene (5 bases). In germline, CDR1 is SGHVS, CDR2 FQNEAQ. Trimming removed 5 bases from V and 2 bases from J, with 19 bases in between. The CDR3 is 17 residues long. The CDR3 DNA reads TGTGCCAGCAGCCGTGGGAGGGGAGGATTGGGCAATCAGCCCCAGCATTTT. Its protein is CASSRGRGGLGNQPQHF.

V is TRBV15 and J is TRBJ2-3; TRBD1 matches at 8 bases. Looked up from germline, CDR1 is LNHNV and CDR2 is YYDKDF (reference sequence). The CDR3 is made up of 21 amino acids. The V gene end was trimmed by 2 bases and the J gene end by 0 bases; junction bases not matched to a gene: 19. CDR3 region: CATSRPTGTGEPSLSTDTQYF. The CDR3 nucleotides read TGTGCCACCAGCAGACCTACCGGGACAGGCGAGCCTTCCCTTAGCACAGATACGCAGTATTTT.

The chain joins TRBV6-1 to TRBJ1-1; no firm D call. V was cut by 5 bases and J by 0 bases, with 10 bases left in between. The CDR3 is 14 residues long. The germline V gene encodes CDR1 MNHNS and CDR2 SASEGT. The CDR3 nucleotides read TGTGCCAGCAGTCTCGTGAGAGTGAACACTGAAGCTTTCTTT. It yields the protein CASSLVRVNTEAFF.

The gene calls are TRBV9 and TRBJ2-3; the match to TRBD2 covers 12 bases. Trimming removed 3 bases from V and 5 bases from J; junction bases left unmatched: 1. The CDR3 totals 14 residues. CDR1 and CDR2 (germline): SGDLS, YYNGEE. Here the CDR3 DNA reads TGTGCCAGCAGCGAGGGACTAGCGGGAGATACGCAGTATTTT. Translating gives CASSEGLAGDTQYF.

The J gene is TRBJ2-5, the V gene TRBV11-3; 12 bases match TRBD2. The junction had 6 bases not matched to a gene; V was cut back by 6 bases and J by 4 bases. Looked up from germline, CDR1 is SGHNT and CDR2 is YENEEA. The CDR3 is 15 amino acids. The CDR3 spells CASRSGTSGLETQYF. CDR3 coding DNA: TGTGCCAGCAGGTCCGGGACTAGCGGGTTAGAGACCCAGTACTTC.

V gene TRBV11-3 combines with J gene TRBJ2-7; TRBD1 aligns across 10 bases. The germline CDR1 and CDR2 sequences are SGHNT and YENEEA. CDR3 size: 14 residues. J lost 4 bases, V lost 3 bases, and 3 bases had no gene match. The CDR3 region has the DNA TGTGCCAGCAGCTTCCGGGACAGGGGATACGAGCAGTACTTC. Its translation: CASSFRDRGYEQYF.

The CDR3 region is CASSVSGTGYEQYF. DNA for the CDR3: TGTGCCAGCAGCGTAAGCGGGACCGGGTACGAGCAGTACTTC. V and J are TRBV9 and TRBJ2-7, with 7 bases fitting TRBD2. This CDR3 contains 14 residues. V trimming: 1 base; J trimming: 4 bases; junction bases outside the gene matches: 5. Germline CDR1 is SGDLS and CDR2 is YYNGEE.

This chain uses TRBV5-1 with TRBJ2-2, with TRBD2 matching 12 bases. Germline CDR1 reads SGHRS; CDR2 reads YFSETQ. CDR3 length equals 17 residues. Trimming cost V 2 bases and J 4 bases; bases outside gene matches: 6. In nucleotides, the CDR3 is TGCGCCAGCAGCTTTTATCCTAGCGGGAGGGGCACCGGGGAGCTGTTTTTT. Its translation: CASSFYPSGRGTGELFF.

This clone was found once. The CDR3 DNA sequence: TGTGCCAGCAGCTTAGGGCTGTCGCCTTACAATGAGCAGTTCTTC. Its translation: CASSLGLSPYNEQFF. The V gene is TRBV7-3, the J gene TRBJ2-1; D is uncertain. CDR1 and CDR2 (germline): SGHTA, FQGTGA. The V end lost 2 bases, the J end lost 4 bases, and 12 bases lay between the germline ends. This CDR3 has 15 amino acids.

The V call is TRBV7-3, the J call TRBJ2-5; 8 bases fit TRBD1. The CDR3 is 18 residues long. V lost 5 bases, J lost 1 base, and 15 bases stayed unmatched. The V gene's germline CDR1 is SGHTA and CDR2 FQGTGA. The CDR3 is CASSVGQGQTWRQETQYF. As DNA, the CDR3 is TGTGCCAGCAGCGTCGGACAGGGTCAGACTTGGCGCCAAGAGACCCAGTACTTC.

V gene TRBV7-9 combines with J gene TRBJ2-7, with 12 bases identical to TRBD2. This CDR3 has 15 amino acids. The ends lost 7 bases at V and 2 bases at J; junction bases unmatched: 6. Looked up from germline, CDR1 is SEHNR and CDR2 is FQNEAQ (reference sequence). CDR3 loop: CASIRTSGTTYEQYF. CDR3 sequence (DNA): TGTGCCAGCATCAGGACTAGCGGGACTACCTACGAGCAGTACTTC.

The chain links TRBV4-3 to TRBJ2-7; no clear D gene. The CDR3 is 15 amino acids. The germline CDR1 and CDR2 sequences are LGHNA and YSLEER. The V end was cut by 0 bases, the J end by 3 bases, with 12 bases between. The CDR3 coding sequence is TGCGCCAGCAGCCAAGATTGGAGCCTAAGCTACGAGCAGTACTTC. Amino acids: CASSQDWSLSYEQYF.

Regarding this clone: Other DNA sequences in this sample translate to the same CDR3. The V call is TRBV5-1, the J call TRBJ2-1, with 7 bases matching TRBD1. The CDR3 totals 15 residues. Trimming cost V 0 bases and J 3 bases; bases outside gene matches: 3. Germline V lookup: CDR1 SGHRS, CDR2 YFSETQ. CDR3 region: CASSLAAGGYNEQFF. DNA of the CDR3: TGCGCCAGCAGCTTGGCTGCAGGGGGCTACAATGAGCAGTTCTTC.

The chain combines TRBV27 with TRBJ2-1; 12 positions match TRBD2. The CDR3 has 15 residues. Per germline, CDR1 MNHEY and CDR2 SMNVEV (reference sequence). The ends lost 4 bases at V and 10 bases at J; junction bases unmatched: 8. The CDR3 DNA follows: TGTGCCAGCAGTTATAGGACTAGCGGGACCGGGGAGCAGTTCTTC. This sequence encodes CASSYRTSGTGEQFF.

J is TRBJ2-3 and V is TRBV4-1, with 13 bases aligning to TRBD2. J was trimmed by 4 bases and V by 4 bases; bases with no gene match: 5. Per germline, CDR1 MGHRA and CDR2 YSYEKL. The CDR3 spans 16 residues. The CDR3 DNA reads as TGCGCCAGCAGCCCCGGACTAGCGGGAGAGTCAGATACGCAGTATTTT. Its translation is CASSPGLAGESDTQYF.